The 16 T cell receptor beta chains presented below share a single source sample, sequenced in a study of tumor and adjacent non-tumor tissue in lung cancer. Three rounds of nested PCR, following a modified ARM-PCR protocol, produced the TCRbeta library. TCRdb recomputed calls from the multiplex PCR reads with MiXCR, one row per CDR3 protein. The sample includes tens of thousands of distinct CDR3 sequences, over 75% of them seen just once. RNA was extracted from bulk tissue without any cell sorting. The sequenced material came from lung tumor tissue. The origin of the receptors is a woman between 45 and 65 years old with non-small cell lung cancer.

This clonotype was recorded many times. V gene TRBV6-4 combines with J gene TRBJ2-1, with 9 bases fitting TRBD2. Germline V lookup: CDR1 MRHNA, CDR2 SNTAGT. The length of the CDR3 is 14 residues. V gave up 5 bases and J gave up 6 bases; unmatched junction bases: 5. The CDR3 region has the DNA TGTGCCAGCAGTATCCTAGCGGGAAGCAATGAGCAGTTCTTC. The encoded protein is CASSILAGSNEQFF.

The V call is TRBV12-3 or TRBV12-4, the J call TRBJ2-3; tentatively, D is TRBD2 (5 bases). The CDR3 spans 15 residues. The V end lost 4 bases, the J end lost 7 bases, and 18 bases lay between the germline ends. As DNA, the CDR3 is TGTGCCAGCAGTTACTGGGTGGAGGCAACATATACGCAGTATTTT. Its protein product is CASSYWVEATYTQYF.

As to this clonotype: Compared with germline, one end of the junction differs, possibly owing to a read error. The J gene is TRBJ1-2, the V gene TRBV6-5; possible D gene TRBD1, 5 bases. CDR3 size: 14 residues. Germline CDR1 MNHEY, CDR2 SVGAGI. CDR3 region: CAGSVSQGGNGYTF. CDR3 bases: TGTGCCGGCAGTGTTTCCCAGGGAGGAAACGGTTACACCTTC.

There are many counts of this clonotype. The chain joins TRBV12-3 or TRBV12-4 to TRBJ2-1, with 7 bases identical to TRBD2. The V and J ends lost 8 bases and 2 bases, in that order; junction bases with no gene match: 6. The CDR3 covers 14 residues. The CDR3 DNA reads as TGTGCCAGCGGGGCGGGAGCCACCTACAATGAGCAGTTCTTC. Translation gives CASGAGATYNEQFF.

Worth noting for this clonotype: Being one base from a much bigger clone, this may be a read error. This chain joins TRBV5-1 and TRBJ2-3, with D hard to call. The germline gives CDR1 SGHRS, CDR2 YFSETQ. The CDR3 totals 13 residues. The CDR3 loop reads CASSKGGTDRQYF. Here the CDR3 DNA reads TGCGCCAGCTCAAAAGGCGGCACAGATAGGCAGTATTTT. Filled out from reference TRBV5-1 and TRBJ2-3, the complete variable domain reads KAGVTQTPRYLIKTRGQQVTLSCSPISGHRSVSWYQQTPGQGLQFLFEYFSETQRNKGNFPGRFSGRQFSNSRSEMNVSTLELGDSALYLCASSKGGTDRQYFGPGTRLTVL.

To note about this clonotype: It may be a read error: a sequence one base away is much more abundant. Here the CDR3 DNA reads TGTGCCAGCAGGGAATACAATGAGCAGTCCTTC. This gives the protein CASREYNEQSF. V is TRBV2 and J is TRBJ2-1; D is unclear. The CDR3 spans 11 residues. Germline V gene sequence: CDR1 SNHLY, CDR2 FYNNEI.

As for this clonotype: A read error may account for a junction end that differs from germline. For the CDR3, the DNA is TGTGTCAGCAGTCGCTCCGGGGCGGAAGACATTGAGCAGTTCTTC. The encoded protein is CVSSRSGAEDIEQFF. The chain uses TRBV6-2 or TRBV6-3 and TRBJ2-1; D tentatively reads TRBD1 or TRBD2 (5 bases each). The CDR3 totals 15 residues. The germline gives CDR1 MNHEY, CDR2 SVGEGT.

A note on this clonotype: Possible read error: a much larger clone is one base away. The J gene is TRBJ1-6, the V gene TRBV28; D unresolved. The CDR3 runs 14 residues. Germline CDR1 and CDR2: MDHEN and SYDVKM. Between the trimmed V and J ends, which lost 5 bases and 9 bases, there was a span of 14 bases. For the CDR3, the DNA is TGTGCCAGCAGTACTGCGCCTATGGGTTCACCCCTCCACTTT. This gives the protein CASSTAPMGSPLHF.

This clonotype was seen repeatedly, ten times or more. The chain recombines TRBV28 with TRBJ2-3, with TRBD2 matching 8 bases. From germline, CDR1 is MDHEN and CDR2 SYDVKM. The CDR3 loop spans 15 amino acids. With V trimmed by 6 bases and J by 2 bases, 7 bases remained unmatched. The CDR3 region has the DNA TGTGCCAGCAGCCCTCCTAGCGGGCTCACAGATACGCAGTATTTT. This encodes CASSPPSGLTDTQYF. Based on the CDR3 plus reference TRBV28 and TRBJ2-3, the full variable domain is DVKVTQSSRYLVKRTGEKVFLECVQDMDHENMFWYRQDPGLGLRLIYFSYDVKMKEKGDIPEGYSVSREKKERFSLILESASTNQTSMYLCASSPPSGLTDTQYFGPGTRLTVL.

Points on this clonotype: Mismatch with germline at one junction end may stem from a read error. This rearrangement joins TRBV4-1 to TRBJ1-2; D remains unclear. The CDR3 contains 14 residues. Germline assignment: CDR1 MGHRA and CDR2 YSYEKL. CDR3 nucleotides: TGCGTCAGCAACCCAGCCGGATTTAACTATGGCTACACCTTC. Its protein product is CVSNPAGFNYGYTF.

The sample holds many counts of this clonotype. J is TRBJ2-1 and V is TRBV6-6; 7 bases line up with TRBD2. V was clipped by 5 bases and J by 6 bases; unmatched bases: 10. This CDR3 region has 15 residues. The germline gives CDR1 MNHNY, CDR2 SVGAGI (reference sequence). The CDR3 bases are TGTGCCAGCAGTCCCGGCGCGGGAGCGGGCAATGAGCAGTTCTTC. It translates to CASSPGAGAGNEQFF.

There are a few counts of this clonotype. This rearrangement joins TRBV19 to TRBJ2-1, with D possibly being TRBD2 (8 bases). The CDR3 loop spans 17 amino acids. Germline loops: CDR1 LNHDA, CDR2 SQIVND (reference sequence). Trimming stripped 5 bases from V and 8 bases from J, with 25 bases between. The CDR3 loop reads CASSLGLAGGFADEQFF. The CDR3 DNA reads as TGTGCCAGTAGTCTCGGACTAGCAGGGGGTTTTGCGGATGAGCAGTTCTTC.

The genes are TRBV29-1 and TRBJ2-4; D not resolved. There are 13 residues in the CDR3. CDR1 and CDR2 from the germline V gene are SQVTM and ANQGSEA. Trimming cost V 5 bases and J 8 bases, with 16 bases left between them. The CDR3 region is CSVFKSGVDIQYF. The CDR3 nucleotides read TGCAGCGTTTTCAAATCAGGTGTAGACATTCAGTACTTC.

The table lists this clonotype with a count of one. This may arise from a read error, as a much more abundant clone is one base away. The final CDR3 position lacks the conserved phenylalanine or tryptophan, pointing to a likely read error. The chain uses TRBV5-1 and TRBJ2-5; 11 bases agree with TRBD2. This CDR3 comprises 16 residues. Germline loops: CDR1 SGHRS, CDR2 YFSETQ. Trimming at V came to 6 bases and at J to 4 bases, leaving 11 bases not matched to a gene. The CDR3: CASKGIAGGPGETQYS. The CDR3, as DNA: TGCGCCAGCAAGGGAATAGCGGGAGGGCCAGGAGAGACCCAGTACTCC.

To note about this clonotype: Mismatch with germline at one junction end may stem from a read error. V is TRBV11-2 and J is TRBJ2-7; the D gene is possibly TRBD1 (5 bases). From germline, CDR1 is SGHAT and CDR2 FQNNGV. The CDR3 contains 14 residues. CDR3 loop: CAGSLTDTAYEQCF. The CDR3 DNA is TGTGCAGGCAGCCTGACGGACACTGCCTACGAGCAGTGCTTC.

As to this clonotype: One end of the junction varies from germline; a read error may be responsible. The V gene is TRBV11-3, the J gene TRBJ2-1; D ambiguous. This CDR3 spans 14 amino acids. Germline loops: CDR1 SGHNT, CDR2 YENEEA. Here the CDR3 DNA reads TGCGCCAGCAGCTTCATTGATGGCGAGCCTGGGCAGTTCTTC. The encoded protein is CASSFIDGEPGQFF.